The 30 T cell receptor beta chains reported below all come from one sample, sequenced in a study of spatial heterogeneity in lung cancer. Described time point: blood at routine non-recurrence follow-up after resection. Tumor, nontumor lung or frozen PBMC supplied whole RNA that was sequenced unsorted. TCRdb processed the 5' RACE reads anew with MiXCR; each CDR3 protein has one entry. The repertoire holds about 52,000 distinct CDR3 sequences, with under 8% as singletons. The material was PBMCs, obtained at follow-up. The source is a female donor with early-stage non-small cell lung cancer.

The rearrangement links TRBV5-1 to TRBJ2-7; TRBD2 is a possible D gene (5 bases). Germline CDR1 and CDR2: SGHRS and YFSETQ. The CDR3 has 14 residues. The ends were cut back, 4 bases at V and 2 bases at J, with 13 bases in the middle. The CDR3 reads CASSEPGNAYEQYF. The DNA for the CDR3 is TGCGCCAGCAGCGAACCGGGAAACGCCTACGAGCAGTACTTC.

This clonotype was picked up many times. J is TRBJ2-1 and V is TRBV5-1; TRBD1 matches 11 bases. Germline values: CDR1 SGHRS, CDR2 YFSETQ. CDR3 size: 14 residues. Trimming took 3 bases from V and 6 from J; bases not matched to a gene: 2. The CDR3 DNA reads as TGCGCCAGCAGCTCCGGGACAGGGGGCAATGAGCAGTTCTTC. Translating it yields CASSSGTGGNEQFF.

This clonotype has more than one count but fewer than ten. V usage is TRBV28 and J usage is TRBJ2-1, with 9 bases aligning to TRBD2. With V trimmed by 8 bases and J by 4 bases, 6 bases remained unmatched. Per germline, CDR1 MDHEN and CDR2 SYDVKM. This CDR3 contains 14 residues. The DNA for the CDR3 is TGTGCCAGCGGGGCTAGCGGGGTGTACAATGAGCAGTTCTTC. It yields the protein CASGASGVYNEQFF.

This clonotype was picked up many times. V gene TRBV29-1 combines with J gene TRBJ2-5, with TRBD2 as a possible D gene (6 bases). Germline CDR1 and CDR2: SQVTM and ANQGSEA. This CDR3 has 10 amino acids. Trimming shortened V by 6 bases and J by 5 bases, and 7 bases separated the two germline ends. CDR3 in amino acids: CSVRGETQYF. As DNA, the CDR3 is TGCAGCGTACGGGGGGAGACCCAGTACTTC.

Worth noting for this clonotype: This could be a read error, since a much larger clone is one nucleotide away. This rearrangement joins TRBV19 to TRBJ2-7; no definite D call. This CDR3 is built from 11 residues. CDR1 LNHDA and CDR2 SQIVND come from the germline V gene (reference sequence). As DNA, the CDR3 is TGTGCCAGCGGTTTTCGAGGCGAGCAGCACTTC. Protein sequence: CASGFRGEQHF. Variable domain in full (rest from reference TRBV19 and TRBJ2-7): DGGITQSPKYLFRKEGQNVTLSCEQNLNHDAMYWYRQDPGQGLRLIYYSQIVNDFQKGDIAEGYSVSREKKESFPLTVTSAQKNPTAFYLCASGFRGEQHFGPGTRLTVT.

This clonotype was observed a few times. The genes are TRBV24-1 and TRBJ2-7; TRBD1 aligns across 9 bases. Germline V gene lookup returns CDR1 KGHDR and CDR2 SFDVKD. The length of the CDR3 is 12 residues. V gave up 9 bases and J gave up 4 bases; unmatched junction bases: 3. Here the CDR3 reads CATWDREYEQYF. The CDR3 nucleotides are TGTGCCACCTGGGACAGGGAGTACGAGCAGTACTTC.

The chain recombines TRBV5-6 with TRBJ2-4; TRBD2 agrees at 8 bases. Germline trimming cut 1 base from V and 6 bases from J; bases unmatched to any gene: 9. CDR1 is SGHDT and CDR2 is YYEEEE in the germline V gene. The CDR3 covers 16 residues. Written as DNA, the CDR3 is TGTGCCAGCAGCTTGTTTACGGGGGGGCCGGTAAACATTCAGTACTTC. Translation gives CASSLFTGGPVNIQYF.

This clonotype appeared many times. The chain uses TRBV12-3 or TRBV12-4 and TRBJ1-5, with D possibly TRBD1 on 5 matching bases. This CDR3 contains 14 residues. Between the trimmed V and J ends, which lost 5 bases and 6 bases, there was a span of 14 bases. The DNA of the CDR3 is TGTGCCAGCAGTGCATGGGGGAGGACTCAGCCCCAGCATTTT. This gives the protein CASSAWGRTQPQHF.

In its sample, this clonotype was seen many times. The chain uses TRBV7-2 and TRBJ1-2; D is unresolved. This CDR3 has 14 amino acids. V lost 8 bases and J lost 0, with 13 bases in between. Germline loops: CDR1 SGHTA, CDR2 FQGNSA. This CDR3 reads CASRKGEANYGYTF. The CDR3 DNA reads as TGTGCCAGCCGAAAGGGCGAAGCTAACTATGGCTACACCTTC.

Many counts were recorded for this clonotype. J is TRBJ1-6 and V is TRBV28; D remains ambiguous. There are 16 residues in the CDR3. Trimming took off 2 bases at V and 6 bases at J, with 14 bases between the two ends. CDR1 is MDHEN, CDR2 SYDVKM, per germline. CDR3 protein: CASSLRWASLNSPLHF. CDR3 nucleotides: TGTGCCAGCAGTTTAAGGTGGGCAAGCCTTAATTCACCCCTCCACTTT. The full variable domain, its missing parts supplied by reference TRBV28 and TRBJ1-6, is DVKVTQSSRYLVKRTGEKVFLECVQDMDHENMFWYRQDPGLGLRLIYFSYDVKMKEKGDIPEGYSVSREKKERFSLILESASTNQTSMYLCASSLRWASLNSPLHFGNGTRLTVT.

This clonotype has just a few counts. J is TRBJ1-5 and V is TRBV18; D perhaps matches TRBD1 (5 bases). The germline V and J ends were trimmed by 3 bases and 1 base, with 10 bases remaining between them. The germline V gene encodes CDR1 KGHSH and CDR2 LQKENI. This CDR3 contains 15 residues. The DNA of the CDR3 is TGTGCCAGCTCACCGGGGACTGGAAGCAATCAGCCCCAGCATTTT. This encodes CASSPGTGSNQPQHF.

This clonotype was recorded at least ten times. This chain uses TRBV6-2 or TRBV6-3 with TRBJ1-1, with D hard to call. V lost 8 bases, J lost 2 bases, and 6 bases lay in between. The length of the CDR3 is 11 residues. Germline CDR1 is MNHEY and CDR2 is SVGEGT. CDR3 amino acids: CASGPNTEAFF. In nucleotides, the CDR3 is TGTGCCAGCGGACCAAACACTGAAGCTTTCTTT.

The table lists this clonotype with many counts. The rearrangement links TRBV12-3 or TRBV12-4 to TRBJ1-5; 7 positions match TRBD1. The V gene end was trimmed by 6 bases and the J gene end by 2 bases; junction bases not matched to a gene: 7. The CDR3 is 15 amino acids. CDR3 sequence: CASSLKGAGNQPQHF. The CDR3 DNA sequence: TGTGCCAGCAGCTTAAAGGGGGCCGGCAATCAGCCCCAGCATTTT.

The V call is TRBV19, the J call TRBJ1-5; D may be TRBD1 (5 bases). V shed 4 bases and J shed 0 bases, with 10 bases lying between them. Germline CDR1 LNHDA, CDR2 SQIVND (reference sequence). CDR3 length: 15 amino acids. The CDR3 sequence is CASSRGPYSNQPQHF. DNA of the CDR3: TGTGCCAGTAGTAGGGGACCGTATAGCAATCAGCCCCAGCATTTT.

The CDR3 protein is CASSATTWEPEAFF. The CDR3, as DNA: TGCGCCAGCAGTGCGACGACCTGGGAGCCTGAAGCTTTCTTT. V is TRBV10-1 and J is TRBJ1-1; no clear D gene. Trimming removed 4 bases from V and 6 bases from J, with 15 bases in between. Per the germline V gene, CDR1 is WNHNN and CDR2 is SYGVQD (reference sequence). This CDR3 is built from 14 residues.

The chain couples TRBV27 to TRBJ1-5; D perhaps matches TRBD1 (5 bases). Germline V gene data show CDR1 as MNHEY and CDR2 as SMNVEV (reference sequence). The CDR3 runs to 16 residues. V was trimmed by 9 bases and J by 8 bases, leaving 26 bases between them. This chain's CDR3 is CARPGIQGRGLEPQHF. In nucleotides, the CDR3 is TGTGCCAGACCCGGCATTCAGGGCAGAGGATTGGAGCCCCAGCATTTT.

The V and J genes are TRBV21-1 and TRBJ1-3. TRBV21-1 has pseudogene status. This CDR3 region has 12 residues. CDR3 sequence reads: CASSRVGNTIYF. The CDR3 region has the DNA TGTGCCAGCAGCAGGGTTGGAAACACCATATATTTT.

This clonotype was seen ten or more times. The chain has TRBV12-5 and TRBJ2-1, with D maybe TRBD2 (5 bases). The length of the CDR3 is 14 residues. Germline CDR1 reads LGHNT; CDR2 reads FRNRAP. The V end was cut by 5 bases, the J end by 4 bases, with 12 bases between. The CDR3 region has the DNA TGTGCTAGTGGTCTGGGAGTTTTTTACAATGAGCAGTTCTTC. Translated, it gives CASGLGVFYNEQFF.

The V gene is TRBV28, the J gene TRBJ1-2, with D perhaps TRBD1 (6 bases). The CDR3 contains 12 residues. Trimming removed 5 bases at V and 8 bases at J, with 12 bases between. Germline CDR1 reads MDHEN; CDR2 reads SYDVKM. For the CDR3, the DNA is TGTGCCAGCAGTAATACAGGGTACGGCTACACCTTC. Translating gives CASSNTGYGYTF.

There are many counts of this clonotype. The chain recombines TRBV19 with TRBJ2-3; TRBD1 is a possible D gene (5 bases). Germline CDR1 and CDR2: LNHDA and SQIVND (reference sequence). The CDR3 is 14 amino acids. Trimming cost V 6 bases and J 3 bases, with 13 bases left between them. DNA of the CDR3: TGTGCCAGTAGCACGGACAAAGGTACAGATACGCAGTATTTT. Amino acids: CASSTDKGTDTQYF.

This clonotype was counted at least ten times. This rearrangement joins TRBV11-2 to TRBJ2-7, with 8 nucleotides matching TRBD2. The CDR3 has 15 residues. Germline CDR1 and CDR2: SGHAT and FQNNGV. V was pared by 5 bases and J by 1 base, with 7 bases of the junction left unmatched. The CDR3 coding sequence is TGTGCCAGCAGCGCCCAGCGGGGGCCTTCCTACGAGCAGTACTTC. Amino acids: CASSAQRGPSYEQYF.

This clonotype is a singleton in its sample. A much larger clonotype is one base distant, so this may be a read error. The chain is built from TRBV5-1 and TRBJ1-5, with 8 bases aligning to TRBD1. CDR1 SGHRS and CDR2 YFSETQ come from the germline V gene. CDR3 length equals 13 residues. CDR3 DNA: TGCGCCAGCAGCAGTGGGACAGGCCAGCCCCGGCATTTT. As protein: CASSSGTGQPRHF.

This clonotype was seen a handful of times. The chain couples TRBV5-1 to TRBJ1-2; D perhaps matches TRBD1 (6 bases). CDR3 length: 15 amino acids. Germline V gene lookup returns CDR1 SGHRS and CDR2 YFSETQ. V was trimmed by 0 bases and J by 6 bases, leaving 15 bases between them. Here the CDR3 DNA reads TGCGCCAGCAGCTTGGCGGGGGCCTTCGCCAATGGCTACACCTTC. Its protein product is CASSLAGAFANGYTF.

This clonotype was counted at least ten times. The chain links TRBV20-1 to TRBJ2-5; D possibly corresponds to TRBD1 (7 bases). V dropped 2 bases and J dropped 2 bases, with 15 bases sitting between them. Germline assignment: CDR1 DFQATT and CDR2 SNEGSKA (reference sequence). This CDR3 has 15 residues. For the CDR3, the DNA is TGCAGTGCTAGAAACCCAGGGGGGCATCAAGAGACCCAGTACTTC. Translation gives CSARNPGGHQETQYF.

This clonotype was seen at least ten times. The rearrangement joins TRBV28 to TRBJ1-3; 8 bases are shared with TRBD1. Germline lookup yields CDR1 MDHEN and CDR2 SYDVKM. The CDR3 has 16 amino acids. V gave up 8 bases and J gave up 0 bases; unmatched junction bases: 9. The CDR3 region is CASLRDRLISGNTIYF. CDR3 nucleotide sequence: TGTGCCAGCCTCCGGGACAGGCTAATCTCTGGAAACACCATATATTTT.

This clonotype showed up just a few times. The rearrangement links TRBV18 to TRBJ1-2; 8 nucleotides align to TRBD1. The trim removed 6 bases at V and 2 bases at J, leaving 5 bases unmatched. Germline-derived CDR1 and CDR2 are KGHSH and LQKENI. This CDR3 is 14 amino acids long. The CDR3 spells CASSPGQENYGYTF. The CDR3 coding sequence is TGTGCCAGCTCTCCGGGACAGGAAAACTATGGCTACACCTTC.

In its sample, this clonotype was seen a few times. The CDR3 here is CASSPPRGYRSYEQYF. The CDR3 nucleotides read TGTGCCAGCAGCCCACCCAGGGGGTACCGCTCCTACGAGCAGTACTTC. The rearrangement joins TRBV3-1 to TRBJ2-7; 7 nucleotides line up with TRBD1. Germline CDR1 and CDR2: LGHDT and YNNKEL (reference sequence). The J segment lost 0 bases and the V segment lost 4 bases, leaving 9 bases of the junction unmatched. The CDR3 has 16 residues.

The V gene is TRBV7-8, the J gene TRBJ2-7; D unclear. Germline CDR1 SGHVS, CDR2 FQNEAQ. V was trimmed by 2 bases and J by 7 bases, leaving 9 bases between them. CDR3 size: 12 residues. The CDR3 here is CASSLYLREQYF. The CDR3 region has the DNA TGTGCCAGCAGCTTATACCTCCGGGAGCAGTACTTC.

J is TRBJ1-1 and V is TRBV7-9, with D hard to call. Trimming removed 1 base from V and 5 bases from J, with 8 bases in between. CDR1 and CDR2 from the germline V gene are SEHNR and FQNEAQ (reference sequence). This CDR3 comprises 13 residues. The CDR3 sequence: CASSLEGWTEAFF. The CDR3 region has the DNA TGTGCCAGCAGCTTAGAAGGTTGGACTGAAGCTTTCTTT.

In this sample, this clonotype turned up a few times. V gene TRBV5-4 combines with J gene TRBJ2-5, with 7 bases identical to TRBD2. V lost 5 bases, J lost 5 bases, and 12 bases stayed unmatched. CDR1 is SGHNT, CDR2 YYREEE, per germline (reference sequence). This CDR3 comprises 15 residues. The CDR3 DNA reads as TGTGCCAGCAGTTTGACTAGCAGTTTGGAGGAGACCCAGTACTTC. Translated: CASSLTSSLEETQYF.